This T cell receptor (beta chain) comes out of a study of T cells in Graves' hyperthyroidism and ophthalmopathy. Amplified TCR beta CDR3 regions came from RNA transcripts. First-round RT-PCR targeting the TCR CDR3 was performed with the HTBI primer set. TCRdb re-derived calls from the multiplex PCR reads in MiXCR, one entry per CDR3 protein. The table records under 300,000 distinct CDR3 sequences, about 14% of them present only once. This CDR3 has 13 residues. Germline CDR1 SGHAT, CDR2 FQNNGV. With 4 bases removed from V and 6 bases from J, the gap between germline ends came to 12 bases. The origin of this receptor is a woman aged 40 to 50 with Graves' hyperthyroidism that later progressed to Graves' ophthalmopathy. Source material: blood. V is TRBV11-2 and J is TRBJ1-1; D is unclear. CDR3 sequence (DNA): TGTGCCAGCAGCTCGACCTTTACCGCTGAAGCTTTCTTT. Its protein is CASSSTFTAEAFF.